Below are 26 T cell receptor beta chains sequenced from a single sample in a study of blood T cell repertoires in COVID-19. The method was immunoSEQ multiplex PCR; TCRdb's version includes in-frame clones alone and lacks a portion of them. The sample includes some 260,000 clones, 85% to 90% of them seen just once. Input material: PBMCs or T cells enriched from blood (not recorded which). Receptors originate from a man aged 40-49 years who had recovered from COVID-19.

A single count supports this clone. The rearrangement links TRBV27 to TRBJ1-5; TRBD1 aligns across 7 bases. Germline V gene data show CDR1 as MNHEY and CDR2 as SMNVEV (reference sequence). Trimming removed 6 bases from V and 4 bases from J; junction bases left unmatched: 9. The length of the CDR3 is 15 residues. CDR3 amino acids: CASSHRGRANQPQHF. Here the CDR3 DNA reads TGTGCCAGCAGCCACAGGGGCCGGGCTAATCAGCCCCAGCATTTT.

The CDR3 region has the DNA TGTGCCAGCAGCCAAGCGACAGGGGGCGCGGGAAACACCATATATTTT. Amino acid sequence: CASSQATGGAGNTIYF. The chain recombines TRBV4-2 with TRBJ1-3, with 10 positions matching TRBD1. The CDR3 contains 16 residues. V trimming: 1 base; J trimming: 4 bases; junction bases outside the gene matches: 4. CDR1 and CDR2 from the germline V gene are LGHNA and YNFKEQ.

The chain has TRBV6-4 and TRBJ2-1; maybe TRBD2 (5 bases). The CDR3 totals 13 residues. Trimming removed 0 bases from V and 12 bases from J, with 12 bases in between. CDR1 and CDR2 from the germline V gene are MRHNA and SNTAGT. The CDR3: CASSDSPARGQFF. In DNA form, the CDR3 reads TGTGCCAGCAGTGACTCTCCTGCTCGGGGGCAGTTCTTC.

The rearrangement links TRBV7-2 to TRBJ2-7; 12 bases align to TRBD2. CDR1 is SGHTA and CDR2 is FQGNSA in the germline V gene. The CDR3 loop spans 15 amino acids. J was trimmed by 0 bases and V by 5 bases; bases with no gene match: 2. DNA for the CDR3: TGTGCCAGCAGCGAGACTAGCGGGAGCTCCTACGAGCAGTACTTC. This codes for CASSETSGSSYEQYF. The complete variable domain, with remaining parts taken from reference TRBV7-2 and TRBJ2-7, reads GAGVSQSPSNKVTEKGKDVELRCDPISGHTALYWYRQSLGQGLEFLIYFQGNSAPDKSGLPSDRFSAERTGGSVSTLTIQRTQQEDSAVYLCASSETSGSSYEQYFGPGTRLTVT.

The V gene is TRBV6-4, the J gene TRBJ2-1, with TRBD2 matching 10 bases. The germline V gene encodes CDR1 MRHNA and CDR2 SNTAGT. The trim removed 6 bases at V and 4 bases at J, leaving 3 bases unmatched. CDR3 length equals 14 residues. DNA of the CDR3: TGTGCCAGCAGCGAACTAGCGGGATACAATGAGCAGTTCTTC. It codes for CASSELAGYNEQFF.

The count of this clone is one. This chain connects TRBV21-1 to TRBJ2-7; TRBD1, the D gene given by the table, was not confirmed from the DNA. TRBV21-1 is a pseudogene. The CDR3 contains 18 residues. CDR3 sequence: CASSNKGQGGSLFYEQYF. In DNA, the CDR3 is TGTGCCAGCAGCAATAAGGGACAGGGGGGATCCCTGTTCTACGAGCAGTACTTC.

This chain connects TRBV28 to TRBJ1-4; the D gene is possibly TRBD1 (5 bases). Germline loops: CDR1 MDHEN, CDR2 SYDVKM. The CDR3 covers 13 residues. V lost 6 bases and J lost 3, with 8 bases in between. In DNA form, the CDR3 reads TGTGCCAGCAGCGGGGGGGCTAATGAAAAACTGTTTTTT. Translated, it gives CASSGGANEKLFF. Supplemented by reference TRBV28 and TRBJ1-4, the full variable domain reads DVKVTQSSRYLVKRTGEKVFLECVQDMDHENMFWYRQDPGLGLRLIYFSYDVKMKEKGDIPEGYSVSREKKERFSLILESASTNQTSMYLCASSGGANEKLFFGSGTQLSVL.

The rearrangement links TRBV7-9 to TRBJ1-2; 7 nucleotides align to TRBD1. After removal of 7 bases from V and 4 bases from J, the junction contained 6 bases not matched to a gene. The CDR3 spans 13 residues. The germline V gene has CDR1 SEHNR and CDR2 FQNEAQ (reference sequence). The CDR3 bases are TGTGCCAGCACCCCGGGACAGCTCTATGGCTACACCTTC. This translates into CASTPGQLYGYTF.

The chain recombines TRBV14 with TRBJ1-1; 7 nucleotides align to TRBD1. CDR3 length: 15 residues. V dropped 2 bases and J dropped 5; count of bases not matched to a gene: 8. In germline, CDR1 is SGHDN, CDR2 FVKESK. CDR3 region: CASSQYRGRGTEAFF. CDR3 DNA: TGTGCCAGCAGCCAATACAGGGGCCGAGGGACTGAAGCTTTCTTT.

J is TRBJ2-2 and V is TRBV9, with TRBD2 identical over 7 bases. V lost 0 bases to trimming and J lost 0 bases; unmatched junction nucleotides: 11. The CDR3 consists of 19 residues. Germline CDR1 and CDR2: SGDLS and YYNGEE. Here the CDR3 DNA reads TGTGCCAGCAGCGTAGGTATCGGGGGGAGGCAGTCGAACACCGGGGAGCTGTTTTTT. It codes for CASSVGIGGRQSNTGELFF. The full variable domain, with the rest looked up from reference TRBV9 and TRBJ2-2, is DSGVTQTPKHLITATGQRVTLRCSPRSGDLSVYWYQQSLDQGLQFLIQYYNGEERAKGNILERFSAQQFPDLHSELNLSSLELGDSALYFCASSVGIGGRQSNTGELFFGEGSRLTVL.

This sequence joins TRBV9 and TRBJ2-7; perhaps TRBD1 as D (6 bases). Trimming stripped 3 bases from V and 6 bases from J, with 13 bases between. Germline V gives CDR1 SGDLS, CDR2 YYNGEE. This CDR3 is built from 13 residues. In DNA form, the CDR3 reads TGTGCCAGCAGCGCCGACAGGTGGGCCGAGCAGTACTTC. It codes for CASSADRWAEQYF.

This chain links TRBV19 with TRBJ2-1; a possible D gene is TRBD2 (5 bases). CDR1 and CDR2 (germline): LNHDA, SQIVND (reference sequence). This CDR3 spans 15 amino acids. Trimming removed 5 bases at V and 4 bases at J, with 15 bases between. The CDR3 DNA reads TGTGCCAGTAGTCTAAGCGGAGGCGGGTACAATGAGCAGTTCTTC. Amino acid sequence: CASSLSGGGYNEQFF.

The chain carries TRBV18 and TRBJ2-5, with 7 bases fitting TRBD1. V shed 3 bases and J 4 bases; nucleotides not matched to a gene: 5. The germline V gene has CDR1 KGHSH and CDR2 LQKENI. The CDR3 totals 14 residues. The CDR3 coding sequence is TGTGCCAGCTCACCGACCGACAGGGCAGAGACCCAGTACTTC. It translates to CASSPTDRAETQYF.

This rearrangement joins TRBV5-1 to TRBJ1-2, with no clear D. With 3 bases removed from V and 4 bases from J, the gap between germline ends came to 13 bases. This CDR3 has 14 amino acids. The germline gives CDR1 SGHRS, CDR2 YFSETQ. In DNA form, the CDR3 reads TGCGCCAGCAGCTCATTTGACATTCTCTATGGCTACACCTTC. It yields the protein CASSSFDILYGYTF.

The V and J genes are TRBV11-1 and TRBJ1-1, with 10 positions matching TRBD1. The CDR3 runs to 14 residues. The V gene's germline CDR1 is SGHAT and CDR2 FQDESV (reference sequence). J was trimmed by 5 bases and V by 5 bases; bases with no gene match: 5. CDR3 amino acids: CASSPGQGMTEAFF. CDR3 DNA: TGTGCCAGCAGCCCGGGACAGGGGATGACTGAAGCTTTCTTT.

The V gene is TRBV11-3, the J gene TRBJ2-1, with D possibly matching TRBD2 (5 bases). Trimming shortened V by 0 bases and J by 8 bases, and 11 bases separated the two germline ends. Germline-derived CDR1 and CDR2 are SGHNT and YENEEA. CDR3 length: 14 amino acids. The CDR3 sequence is CASSLDSTRDEQFF. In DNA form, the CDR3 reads TGTGCCAGCAGCTTAGATTCGACGAGGGATGAGCAGTTCTTC.

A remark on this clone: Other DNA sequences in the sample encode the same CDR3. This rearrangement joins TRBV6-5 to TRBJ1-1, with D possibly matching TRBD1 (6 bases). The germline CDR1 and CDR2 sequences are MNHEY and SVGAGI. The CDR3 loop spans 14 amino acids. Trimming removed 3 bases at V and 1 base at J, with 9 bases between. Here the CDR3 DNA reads TGTGCCAGCAGTTATAGACAGGAGAACACTGAAGCTTTCTTT. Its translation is CASSYRQENTEAFF.

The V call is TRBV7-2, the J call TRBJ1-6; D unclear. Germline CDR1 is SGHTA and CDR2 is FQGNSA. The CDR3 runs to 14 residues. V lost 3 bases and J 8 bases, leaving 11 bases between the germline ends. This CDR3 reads CASSFDVRDSPLHF. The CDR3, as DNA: TGTGCCAGCAGCTTCGATGTGCGGGATTCACCCCTCCACTTT.

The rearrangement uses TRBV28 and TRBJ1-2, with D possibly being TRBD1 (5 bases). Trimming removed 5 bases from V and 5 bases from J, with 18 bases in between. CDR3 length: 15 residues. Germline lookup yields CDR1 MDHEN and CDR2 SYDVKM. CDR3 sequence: CASSPRGGAGYGYTF. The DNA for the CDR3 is TGTGCCAGCAGTCCTCGAGGAGGGGCAGGTTATGGCTACACCTTC.

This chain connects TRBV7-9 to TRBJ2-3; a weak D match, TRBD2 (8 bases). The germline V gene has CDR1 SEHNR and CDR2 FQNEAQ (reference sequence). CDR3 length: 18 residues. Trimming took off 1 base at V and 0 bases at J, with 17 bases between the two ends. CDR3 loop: CASSLVAGQLRSTDTQYF. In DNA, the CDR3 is TGTGCCAGCAGCTTAGTAGCGGGACAGCTCAGGAGCACAGATACGCAGTATTTT.

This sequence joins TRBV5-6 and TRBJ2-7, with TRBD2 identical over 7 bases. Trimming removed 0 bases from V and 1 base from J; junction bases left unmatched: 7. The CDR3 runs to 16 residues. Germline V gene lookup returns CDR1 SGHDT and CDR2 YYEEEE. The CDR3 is CASSLDRDYSSYEQYF. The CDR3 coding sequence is TGTGCCAGCAGCTTGGATCGGGACTACTCATCCTACGAGCAGTACTTC.

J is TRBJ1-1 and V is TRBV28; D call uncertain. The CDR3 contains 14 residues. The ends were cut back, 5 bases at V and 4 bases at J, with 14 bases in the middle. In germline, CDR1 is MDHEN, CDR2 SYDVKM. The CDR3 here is CASSPGRVGTEAFF. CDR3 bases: TGTGCCAGCAGTCCGGGTCGGGTGGGCACTGAAGCTTTCTTT.

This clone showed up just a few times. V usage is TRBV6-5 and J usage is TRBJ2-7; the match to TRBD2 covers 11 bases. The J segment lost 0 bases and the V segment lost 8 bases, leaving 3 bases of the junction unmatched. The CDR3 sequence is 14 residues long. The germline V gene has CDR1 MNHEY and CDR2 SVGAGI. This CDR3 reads CASGTSGYSYEQYF. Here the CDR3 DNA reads TGTGCCAGCGGGACTAGCGGATACTCCTACGAGCAGTACTTC.

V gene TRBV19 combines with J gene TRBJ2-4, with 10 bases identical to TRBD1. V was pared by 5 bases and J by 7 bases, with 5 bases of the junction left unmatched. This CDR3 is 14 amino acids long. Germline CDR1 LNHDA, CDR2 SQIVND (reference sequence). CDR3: CASSGLGQGNIQYF. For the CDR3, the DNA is TGTGCCAGTAGTGGGTTGGGACAGGGGAACATTCAGTACTTC.

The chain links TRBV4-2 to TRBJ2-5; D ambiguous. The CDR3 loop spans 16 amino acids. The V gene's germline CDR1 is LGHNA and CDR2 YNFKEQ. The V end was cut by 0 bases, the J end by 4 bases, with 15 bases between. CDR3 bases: TGTGCCAGCAGCCAAGATCCTAAAGAGGAAGGAGAGACCCAGTACTTC. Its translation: CASSQDPKEEGETQYF.

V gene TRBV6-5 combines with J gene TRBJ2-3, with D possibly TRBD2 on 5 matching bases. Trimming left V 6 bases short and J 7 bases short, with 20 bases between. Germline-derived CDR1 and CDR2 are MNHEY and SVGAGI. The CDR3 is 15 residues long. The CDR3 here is CASRVDFERGYTQYF. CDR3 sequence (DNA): TGTGCCAGCAGGGTCGACTTCGAGCGCGGGTATACGCAGTATTTT.